This TCR beta chain was observed in a study of blood T cells in healthy people across ages. Comments on this clonotype: Its specificity is not known.

Study-wide points: The lack of PBMC sorting stopped any conclusive naive versus antigen-experienced comparison.

A second roughly 6 to 11 cycle PCR used barcoded and J-beta primers. TCRdb reprocessed the 5' RACE reads via MiXCR and lists one record per CDR3 protein. Here the sample spans fewer than 1.5 million distinct CDR3 sequences, roughly 45% being singletons. This clonotype originated in a woman aged 18 to 35 in good health. The specimen sequenced was blood.

DNA of the CDR3: TGTGCCAGCAGGACTCCGGGACTAGTAGATACGCAGTATTTT. Amino acids: CASRTPGLVDTQYF. The chain recombines TRBV6-5 with TRBJ2-3; 8 bases align to TRBD2. V lost 6 bases and J lost 5; bases outside the gene matches: 7. The CDR3 totals 14 residues. The V gene's germline CDR1 is MNHEY and CDR2 SVGAGI.